Listed below are T cell receptor beta chains from one sample, sequenced in a study of T cells after yellow fever vaccination. TCRdb re-called the 5' RACE reads with MiXCR, one entry per CDR3 protein. The table includes some 300,000 distinct CDR3 sequences, 8.7% detected once. The source material was CD4+ T cells sorted from PBMCs, sampled 5 days after the yellow fever booster vaccination. Every receptor here comes from a man between 18 and 29 years old who received the YFV17D yellow fever vaccine. The CDR3 runs from the conserved cysteine through the conserved F or W. D genes are given only for firm matches. The size of a clone is reported for some rows only, either as once, few or many, or as a class for expanded clones.

d_gene	j_gene	abundance	v_gene	CDR3nt	CDR3aa
TRBD2	TRBJ2-3	-	TRBV3-1	TGTGCCAGCAGCTCTCCGGGACTAGCGAAATACACAGATACGCAGTATTTT	CASSSPGLAKYTDTQYF
-	TRBJ2-7	-	TRBV10-3	TGTGCCATCAGTGAGCGAACAGGGAGGAACTACGAGCAGTACTTC	CAISERTGRNYEQYF
TRBD1	TRBJ2-7	-	TRBV5-1	TGCGCCAGCAGCCGGCCCGGGACAGGCAAACTCTACGAGCAGTACTTC	CASSRPGTGKLYEQYF
-	TRBJ1-5	few	TRBV2	TGTGCCAGCACCGAAACCTCAGGGGTTCAGCCCCAGCATTTT	CASTETSGVQPQHF
TRBD1	TRBJ2-2	-	TRBV4-3	TGCGCCAGCAGCCGGACAGGGGGTTCGCGCACCGGGGAGCTGTTTTTT	CASSRTGGSRTGELFF
-	TRBJ2-5	-	TRBV5-1	TGCGCCAGCAACCGGTGGGGCCAAGAGACCCAGTACTTC	CASNRWGQETQYF
-	TRBJ1-1	few	TRBV2	TGTGCCAGCTTACTGGACAAGCTGAACACTGAAGCTTTCTTT	CASLLDKLNTEAFF
TRBD1	TRBJ2-3	many	TRBV12-3/TRBV12-4	TGTGCCAGCAGGGATGGGACAGGGCTCCGTCTCACAGATACGCAGTATTTT	CASRDGTGLRLTDTQYF
-	TRBJ1-3	few	TRBV30	TGTGCCTGGATGGGCAGCTCTGGAAACACCATATATTTT	CAWMGSSGNTIYF
-	TRBJ2-1	-	TRBV25-1	TGTGCCAGCAGTGAATTCCGGGGGAGAAACAATGAGCAGTTCTTC	CASSEFRGRNNEQFF
-	TRBJ2-1	-	TRBV5-1	TGCGCCAGCAGCTCAGGGGGGCAGCCCTACAATGAGCAGTTCTTC	CASSSGGQPYNEQFF
-	TRBJ1-5	few	TRBV5-5	TGTGCCAGCAGCTTGGGGAATTTCGATCAGCCCCAGCATTTT	CASSLGNFDQPQHF
-	TRBJ2-2	-	TRBV5-1	TGCGCCAGCAGCTTGATCCGGGGGCAAGACACCGGGGAGCTGTTTTTT	CASSLIRGQDTGELFF
-	TRBJ1-3	-	TRBV6-5	TGTGCCAGCAGTTACTCGGGGGGCGGAAACACCATATATTTT	CASSYSGGGNTIYF
-	TRBJ2-7	few	TRBV6-2/TRBV6-3	TGTGCCAGCAGCAACGGGCTTGAGAACGAGCAGTACTTC	CASSNGLENEQYF
-	TRBJ1-1	many	TRBV7-9	TGTGCCAGCAGCGAGATCGGGGGGAACACTGAAGCTTTCTTT	CASSEIGGNTEAFF
-	TRBJ2-3	-	TRBV7-2	TGTGCCAGCAGCTCGCTTTCTTTCAGCACAGATACGCAGTATTTT	CASSSLSFSTDTQYF
-	TRBJ2-7	few	TRBV5-6	TGTGCCAGCAGCTTGATTTCAAATACGTCGGGGGAGCAGTACTTC	CASSLISNTSGEQYF
-	TRBJ1-1	-	TRBV3-1	TGTGCCAGCAGCCGTCCGGGGGCTGAAGCTTTCTTT	CASSRPGAEAFF
TRBD2	TRBJ2-1	few	TRBV30	TGTGCCTGGAGGCGGCTAGCGGGGACAAGGGGCGATGAGCAGTTCTTC	CAWRRLAGTRGDEQFF
TRBD2	TRBJ2-3	many	TRBV4-3	TGCGCCAGCAGCCAAGATCATACGGGGGGGCCCCCGTATTTT	CASSQDHTGGPPYF
TRBD1	TRBJ2-7	few	TRBV6-5	TGTGCCAGCAGTTACGGGACAGGGAACTACGAGCAGTACTTC	CASSYGTGNYEQYF
-	TRBJ2-1	few	TRBV14	TGTGCCAGCAGCCAAGGGGAGCGGAATGAGCAGTTCTTC	CASSQGERNEQFF
-	TRBJ1-1	many	TRBV11-3	TGTGCCAGCAGCTTAATACAGAACACTGAAGCTTTCTTT	CASSLIQNTEAFF
TRBD1	TRBJ2-3	-	TRBV5-1	TGCGCCAGCAGACAGGGGACGGGCACAGATACGCAGTATTTT	CASRQGTGTDTQYF
-	TRBJ2-1	few	TRBV18	TGTGCCAGCTCACTCCCTTGGGGGCTGAAGGACAATGAGCAGTTCTTC	CASSLPWGLKDNEQFF
-	TRBJ2-3	few	TRBV2	TGTGCCAGCAGGACAAGCGGGAGCACAGATACGCAGTATTTT	CASRTSGSTDTQYF
TRBD1	TRBJ2-5	-	TRBV3-1	TGTGCCAGCAGCGGGGACAGGGGGTGGGAGACCCAGTACTTC	CASSGDRGWETQYF
-	TRBJ1-2	-	TRBV7-6	TGTGCCAGCAGCTCCGTAGCACGGGTGGGCTACACCTTC	CASSSVARVGYTF